One and the same sample provided the 26 T cell receptor beta chains below, sequenced in a study of blood T cell repertoires in COVID-19. Profiled with immunoSEQ multiplex PCR; TCRdb holds only in-frame clones, not every one. Counted here are 150,000 to 200,000 clones, around 83% occurring once; the ten biggest clones make up around 3.6%. The source material was PBMCs or T cells enriched from blood (not recorded which). The receptor source for this set is a woman aged 50 to 60 in a cohort exposed to, infected with or recovered from COVID-19 (not recorded which).

The chain has TRBV4-2 and TRBJ2-4, with TRBD2 matching 15 bases. Germline trimming cut 1 base from V and 3 bases from J; bases unmatched to any gene: 4. From germline, CDR1 is LGHNA and CDR2 YNFKEQ. The CDR3 is made up of 18 amino acids. The CDR3 sequence is CASSQGTSGGAGKNIQYF. The CDR3 DNA sequence: TGTGCCAGCAGCCAAGGGACTAGCGGGGGGGCAGGCAAAAACATTCAGTACTTC.

The chain has TRBV19 and TRBJ1-3; D is ambiguous. CDR1 is LNHDA, CDR2 SQIVND, per germline (reference sequence). Trimming stripped 10 bases from V and 0 bases from J, with 13 bases between. This CDR3 region has 14 residues. CDR3 in amino acids: CATAHRYSGNTIYF. The CDR3 DNA sequence: TGTGCCACCGCCCACCGCTACTCTGGAAACACCATATATTTT. Based on the CDR3 plus reference TRBV19 and TRBJ1-3, the full variable domain is DGGITQSPKYLFRKEGQNVTLSCEQNLNHDAMYWYRQDPGQGLRLIYYSQIVNDFQKGDIAEGYSVSREKKESFPLTVTSAQKNPTAFYLCATAHRYSGNTIYFGEGSWLTVV.

The chain employs TRBV28 and TRBJ1-3; D gene uncertain. CDR1 MDHEN and CDR2 SYDVKM come from the germline V gene. The CDR3 has 14 amino acids. V was clipped by 3 bases and J by 4 bases, with 10 bases between them. The CDR3 region is CASSLIRGGNTIYF. CDR3 nucleotides: TGTGCCAGCAGTTTGATTCGGGGAGGAAACACCATATATTTT.

This chain connects TRBV24-1 to TRBJ2-3; TRBD1 aligns across 9 bases. The CDR3 runs 16 residues. Germline V gene sequence: CDR1 KGHDR, CDR2 SFDVKD. J was trimmed by 2 bases and V by 3 bases; bases with no gene match: 5. The CDR3 DNA reads TGTGCCACCAGTGATCAACGGGACAGGGACACAGATACGCAGTATTTT. Protein sequence: CATSDQRDRDTDTQYF.

V gene TRBV10-1 combines with J gene TRBJ2-7; 7 bases map to TRBD1. J gave up 4 bases and V 4 bases, and 7 bases lay outside the gene matches. Per the germline V gene, CDR1 is WNHNN and CDR2 is SYGVQD (reference sequence). This CDR3 contains 14 residues. The CDR3 loop reads CASSAGTVGYEQYF. The CDR3 coding sequence is TGCGCCAGCAGTGCCGGGACAGTCGGGTACGAGCAGTACTTC.

The chain joins TRBV5-1 to TRBJ2-2, with D possibly being TRBD1 (6 bases). CDR3 length: 15 residues. The V end lost 3 bases, the J end lost 3 bases, and 12 bases lay between the germline ends. CDR1 is SGHRS and CDR2 is YFSETQ in the germline V gene. The CDR3: CASSSTGLDTGELFF. In nucleotides, the CDR3 is TGCGCCAGCAGCTCGACAGGTCTTGACACCGGGGAGCTGTTTTTT.

The rearrangement links TRBV28 to TRBJ1-2; TRBD1 matches at 8 bases. Per germline, CDR1 MDHEN and CDR2 SYDVKM. The length of the CDR3 is 13 residues. V lost 10 bases, J lost 3 bases, and 7 bases stayed unmatched. The CDR3 DNA reads TGTGCCACCTTGGACAGGGCAGACTATGGCTACACCTTC. Amino acids: CATLDRADYGYTF.

The chain couples TRBV5-6 to TRBJ2-2; 7 bases align to TRBD1. Germline loops: CDR1 SGHDT, CDR2 YYEEEE. This CDR3 spans 17 amino acids. V dropped 1 base and J dropped 5; count of bases not matched to a gene: 11. The CDR3 is CASSLRSGVRGTGELFF. Written as DNA, the CDR3 is TGTGCCAGCAGCTTGAGGTCAGGGGTCAGGGGGACCGGGGAGCTGTTTTTT.

This chain uses TRBV3-1 (or the pseudogene TRBV3-2) with TRBJ2-7; 7 bases are a match to TRBD2. The CDR3 is made up of 16 amino acids. The trim removed 0 bases at V and 2 bases at J, leaving 7 bases unmatched. Germline V gives CDR1 LGHDT, CDR2 YNNKEL (reference sequence). The CDR3 protein is CASSQDSTSTAYEQYF. In nucleotides, the CDR3 is TGTGCCAGCAGCCAAGATTCGACTAGCACCGCCTACGAGCAGTACTTC.

The chain uses TRBV3-1 (or the pseudogene TRBV3-2) and TRBJ2-5; 11 bases align to TRBD2. The CDR3 spans 16 residues. From germline, CDR1 is LGHDT and CDR2 YNNKEL (reference sequence). The J segment lost 3 bases and the V segment lost 0 bases, leaving 3 bases of the junction unmatched. CDR3 loop: CASSQELTSGEETQYF. In DNA form, the CDR3 reads TGTGCCAGCAGCCAAGAGTTGACTAGCGGGGAAGAGACCCAGTACTTC.

The J gene is TRBJ2-1, the V gene TRBV4-1; 10 bases map to TRBD1. The germline V gene has CDR1 MGHRA and CDR2 YSYEKL. The CDR3 spans 16 residues. J lost 3 bases, V lost 1 base, and 3 bases had no gene match. For the CDR3, the DNA is TGCGCCAGCAGCCAAGGGGACAGGGGAGGCTACAATGAGCAGTTCTTC. Amino acid sequence: CASSQGDRGGYNEQFF.

This clone was detected only once. This sequence joins TRBV15 and TRBJ2-3; TRBD2 agrees at 10 bases. Trimming at V came to 5 bases and at J to 2 bases, leaving 4 bases not matched to a gene. Germline V lookup: CDR1 LNHNV, CDR2 YYDKDF (reference sequence). The CDR3 totals 15 residues. The CDR3 spells CATSPSGRATDTQYF. The CDR3 coding sequence is TGTGCCACCAGCCCCAGCGGGAGGGCCACAGATACGCAGTATTTT.

CDR3 DNA: TGTGCCAGCATCACTAGCGGGGTCCCCTACGAGCAGTACTTC. Protein sequence: CASITSGVPYEQYF. This chain links TRBV27 with TRBJ2-7; 10 positions agree with TRBD2. This CDR3 is 14 amino acids long. V lost 7 bases to trimming and J lost 2 bases; unmatched junction nucleotides: 5. CDR1 and CDR2 from the germline V gene are MNHEY and SMNVEV (reference sequence).

The V gene is TRBV27, the J gene TRBJ1-2; TRBD1 matches at 7 bases. The junction had 9 bases not matched to a gene; V was cut back by 2 bases and J by 3 bases. This CDR3 is 16 amino acids long. Looked up from germline, CDR1 is MNHEY and CDR2 is SMNVEV (reference sequence). The CDR3 is CASSLLATGMYYGYTF. The CDR3 nucleotides read TGTGCCAGCAGTTTACTCGCGACAGGGATGTACTATGGCTACACCTTC.

The gene calls are TRBV10-1 and TRBJ2-7, with D perhaps TRBD2 (6 bases). Trimming left V 2 bases short and J 4 bases short, with 12 bases between. This CDR3 is 14 amino acids long. Germline-derived CDR1 and CDR2 are WNHNN and SYGVQD (reference sequence). The CDR3 DNA reads TGCGCCAGCAGTGAGGACGGGAGCGGGTACGAGCAGTACTTC. Protein sequence: CASSEDGSGYEQYF.

The chain links TRBV11-2 to TRBJ2-5; maybe TRBD2 (5 bases). There are 15 residues in the CDR3. The V end was cut by 0 bases, the J end by 2 bases, with 10 bases between. The germline V gene has CDR1 SGHAT and CDR2 FQNNGV. CDR3 bases: TGTGCCAGCAGCTTAGATCGGGGTGAACAAGAGACCCAGTACTTC. Protein product: CASSLDRGEQETQYF.

J is TRBJ1-1 and V is TRBV2; D unclear. V lost 4 bases and J lost 3, with 18 bases in between. The CDR3 length is 16 residues. Germline CDR1 and CDR2: SNHLY and FYNNEI. The CDR3 region has the DNA TGTGCCAGCAGTGGGAGGGCAGGAGATATTTACACTGAAGCTTTCTTT. This translates into CASSGRAGDIYTEAFF.

The rearrangement joins TRBV19 to TRBJ1-1; D is undetermined. In germline, CDR1 is LNHDA, CDR2 SQIVND (reference sequence). V lost 0 bases, J lost 4 bases, and 6 bases lay in between. This CDR3 has 13 residues. DNA of the CDR3: TGTGCCAGTAGTATAGAAAGGAGCACTGAAGCTTTCTTT. It encodes CASSIERSTEAFF. The whole variable domain, filled in from reference TRBV19 and TRBJ1-1, reads DGGITQSPKYLFRKEGQNVTLSCEQNLNHDAMYWYRQDPGQGLRLIYYSQIVNDFQKGDIAEGYSVSREKKESFPLTVTSAQKNPTAFYLCASSIERSTEAFFGQGTRLTVV.

The chain recombines TRBV9 with TRBJ1-3, with D tentatively TRBD1 (6 bases). This CDR3 spans 15 amino acids. Germline V gives CDR1 SGDLS, CDR2 YYNGEE. Trimming shortened V by 2 bases and J by 3 bases, and 12 bases separated the two germline ends. The CDR3 DNA follows: TGTGCCAGCAGCGTCCAGGGGTCGGTTGGAAACACCATATATTTT. It encodes CASSVQGSVGNTIYF.

This clone was counted once. The chain uses TRBV7-3 and TRBJ2-4; maybe TRBD1 (7 bases). This CDR3 spans 14 amino acids. V lost 2 bases, J lost 8 bases, and 13 bases lay in between. The germline CDR1 and CDR2 sequences are SGHTA and FQGTGA. This CDR3 reads CASSLGGGGDIQYF. CDR3 nucleotides: TGTGCCAGCAGCTTAGGAGGGGGCGGTGACATTCAGTACTTC. Supplemented by reference TRBV7-3 and TRBJ2-4, the full variable domain reads GAGVSQTPSNKVTEKGKYVELRCDPISGHTALYWYRQSLGQGPEFLIYFQGTGAADDSGLPNDRFFAVRPEGSVSTLKIQRTERGDSAVYLCASSLGGGGDIQYFGAGTRLSVL.

The chain joins TRBV11-1 to TRBJ1-1, with D perhaps TRBD1 (6 bases). V shed 5 bases and J shed 1 base, with 14 bases lying between them. Per the germline V gene, CDR1 is SGHAT and CDR2 is FQDESV (reference sequence). The CDR3 spans 15 residues. The CDR3 here is CASSLSDSPNTEAFF. The CDR3 DNA follows: TGTGCCAGCAGCCTTTCGGACAGTCCGAACACTGAAGCTTTCTTT.

The chain has TRBV19 and TRBJ2-1, with D perhaps TRBD2 (5 bases). Germline CDR1 reads LNHDA; CDR2 reads SQIVND (reference sequence). The CDR3 is made up of 13 amino acids. Trimming shortened V by 6 bases and J by 7 bases, and 13 bases separated the two germline ends. The CDR3 reads CASSHERSNEQFF. The CDR3 DNA is TGTGCCAGTAGCCACGAGCGGTCGAATGAGCAGTTCTTC.

The gene calls are TRBV5-1 and TRBJ1-1; 9 bases line up with TRBD1. V gave up 4 bases and J gave up 11 bases; unmatched junction bases: 6. CDR1 is SGHRS and CDR2 is YFSETQ in the germline V gene. This CDR3 region has 12 residues. CDR3 sequence reads: CASSIDRGRAFF. CDR3 sequence (DNA): TGCGCCAGCAGCATAGACAGGGGGAGGGCTTTCTTT.

Notes on this clone: In the same sample, other DNA sequences code for this CDR3. The genes are TRBV9 and TRBJ2-1; 7 bases align to TRBD2. V lost 3 bases to trimming and J lost 2 bases; unmatched junction nucleotides: 8. Germline V CDR1 and CDR2: SGDLS, YYNGEE. The CDR3 has 16 residues. As DNA, the CDR3 is TGTGCCAGCAGCGCCCCCTTGGCGGGGGCCTACAATGAGCAGTTCTTC. It codes for CASSAPLAGAYNEQFF.

The CDR3, as DNA: TGCGCCAGCAGCTTGGCATCAGCGCTAGGAGGCTACACCTTC. It is translated as CASSLASALGGYTF. This sequence joins TRBV5-1 and TRBJ1-2, with unresolved D. Per the germline V gene, CDR1 is SGHRS and CDR2 is YFSETQ. V was clipped by 0 bases and J by 8 bases, with 14 bases between them. CDR3 size: 14 residues.

The rearrangement links TRBV15 to TRBJ1-5, with 10 positions matching TRBD1. The germline V gene encodes CDR1 LNHNV and CDR2 YYDKDF (reference sequence). The CDR3 is made up of 16 amino acids. V lost 3 bases and J lost 5; bases outside the gene matches: 7. CDR3 coding DNA: TGTGCCACCAGCAGCTACTGGACAGGGGGAGATCAGCCCCAGCATTTT. This gives the protein CATSSYWTGGDQPQHF.